This T cell receptor (beta chain) was retrieved from a study of T cells in Graves' hyperthyroidism and ophthalmopathy. The study, taken as a whole, reports: Blood also showed most of the thyroid clonotypes that were expanded above 0.001. The model anticipated ophthalmopathy a median around six months pre-onset.

Using RNA transcripts as the source, TCR beta CDR3 regions were amplified. The HTBI primer set was used in a first-round RT-PCR of the TCR CDR3. A single record per CDR3 protein comes from TCRdb applying MiXCR to the multiplex PCR reads. The sample has roughly 700,000 distinct CDR3 sequences; approximately 15% are singletons. V was clipped by 4 bases and J by 5 bases; unmatched bases: 4. This CDR3 is 13 amino acids long. The germline gives CDR1 MNHNS, CDR2 SASEGT. This clonotype was observed at least ten times. The antigen remains unidentified. Source material for PBMCs was less than 12 ml fresh peripheral blood.

The TCR comes from a man in his fifties with Graves' hyperthyroidism. Sequenced: blood. V gene TRBV6-1 combines with J gene TRBJ2-7; 8 bases match TRBD1. The CDR3 reads CASSAGQGHEQYF. As DNA, the CDR3 is TGTGCCAGCAGTGCTGGACAGGGTCACGAGCAGTACTTC.